Following are 4 T cell receptor beta chains from one sample sequenced in a study of T cell responses to AZD1222 COVID-19 vaccine. Clones were read by immunoSEQ multiplex PCR, and TCRdb kept only the in-frame ones, dropping some. The sample lists 95,000 to 150,000 clones, around 90% occurring once. The source material was peripheral blood, sampled on day 0 of AZD1222 vaccination. These receptor sequences come from an adult in good health.

For the CDR3, the DNA is TGCAGCGGAGCCCCGAACACTGAAGCTTTCTTT. It specifies CSGAPNTEAFF. The chain combines TRBV29-1 with TRBJ1-1; D is undetermined. Germline CDR1 and CDR2: SQVTM and ANQGSEA. The CDR3 contains 11 residues. Trimming took 7 bases from V and 1 from J, leaving 7 bases between them.

The CDR3 DNA follows: TGTGCCAGCAGCTTGGGACAGGGGGGCACCTACGAGCAGTACTTC. It codes for CASSLGQGGTYEQYF. The chain links TRBV5-4 to TRBJ2-7, with TRBD1 identical over 9 bases. The CDR3 sequence is 15 residues long. CDR1 is SGHNT, CDR2 YYREEE, per germline (reference sequence). V shed 0 bases and J 2 bases; nucleotides not matched to a gene: 3.

The rearrangement joins TRBV7-8 to TRBJ1-5, with 9 nucleotides matching TRBD1. The V gene's germline CDR1 is SGHVS and CDR2 FQNEAQ. The CDR3 extends over 13 amino acids. The V segment lost 10 bases and the J segment 5 bases; nucleotides outside the gene matches: 6. The CDR3: CATRDRGDQPQHF. The CDR3 DNA follows: TGTGCCACTCGCGACAGGGGGGATCAGCCCCAGCATTTT.

This chain connects TRBV4-1 to TRBJ1-2, with D maybe TRBD1 (6 bases). The CDR3 covers 12 residues. The germline CDR1 and CDR2 sequences are MGHRA and YSYEKL. V was cut by 10 bases and J by 6 bases, with 15 bases left in between. The CDR3, as DNA: TGCGCCACCGTTGGGGGCTCGGATGGCTACACCTTC. Its translation is CATVGGSDGYTF.